This TCR beta chain stems from a study of T-cell memory formation after mild COVID-19. Study information: TCR clusters showed largely donor specificity. General study points: Contracting clones, day 15 to 85, had balanced CD4/CD8, and later expanders favored CD4+. The study found contracting CD4+ clones mainly in CM and EM and contracting CD8+ clones in EMRA.

UMIs and sample barcodes were carried by the TCR alpha and TCR beta cDNA libraries that 5'RACE produced using constant-segment primers. TCRdb processed the 5' RACE reads anew with MiXCR; each CDR3 protein has one entry. The sample gives hundreds of thousands of distinct CDR3 sequences, about a sixth of which show up once; roughly 23% is in the top ten. From germline, CDR1 is MNHEY and CDR2 SVGAGI. Trimming stripped 4 bases from V and 6 bases from J, with 13 bases between. This CDR3 has 13 residues. As to this clonotype: What it binds is unknown.

The chain uses TRBV6-5 and TRBJ2-7; D is ambiguous. This TCR came from a young man who had mild COVID-19 (a few samples of this study predate the infection). Cell type and time point are not known. Sequencing was performed on PBMCs or a T cell subset sorted from them (not recorded which). The CDR3 here is CASSSSLKLEQYF. CDR3 DNA: TGTGCCAGCAGTTCCTCTCTGAAGCTCGAGCAGTACTTC.